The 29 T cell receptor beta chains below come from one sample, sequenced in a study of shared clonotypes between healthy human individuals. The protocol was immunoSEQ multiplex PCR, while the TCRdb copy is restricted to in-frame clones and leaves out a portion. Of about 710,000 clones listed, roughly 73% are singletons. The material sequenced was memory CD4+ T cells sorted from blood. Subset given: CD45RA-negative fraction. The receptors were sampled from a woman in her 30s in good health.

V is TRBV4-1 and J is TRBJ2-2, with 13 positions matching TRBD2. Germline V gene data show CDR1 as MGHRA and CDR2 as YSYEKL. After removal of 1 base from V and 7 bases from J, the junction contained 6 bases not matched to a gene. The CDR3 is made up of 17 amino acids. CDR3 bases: TGCGCCAGCAGCCAAGTCCCCACTAGCGGGAGGGTCGGGGAGCTGTTTTTT. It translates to CASSQVPTSGRVGELFF.

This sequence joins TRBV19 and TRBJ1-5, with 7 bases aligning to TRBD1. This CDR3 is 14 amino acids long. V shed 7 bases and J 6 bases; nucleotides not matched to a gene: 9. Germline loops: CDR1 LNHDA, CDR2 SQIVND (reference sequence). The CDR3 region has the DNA TGTGCCAGTACCACGACAGGGAGTAGTCAGCCCCAGCATTTT. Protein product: CASTTTGSSQPQHF. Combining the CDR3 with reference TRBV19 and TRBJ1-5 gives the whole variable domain DGGITQSPKYLFRKEGQNVTLSCEQNLNHDAMYWYRQDPGQGLRLIYYSQIVNDFQKGDIAEGYSVSREKKESFPLTVTSAQKNPTAFYLCASTTTGSSQPQHFGDGTRLSIL.

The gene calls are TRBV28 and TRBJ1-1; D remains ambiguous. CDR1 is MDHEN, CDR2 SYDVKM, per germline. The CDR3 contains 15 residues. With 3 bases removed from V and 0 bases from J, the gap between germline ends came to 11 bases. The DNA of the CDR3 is TGTGCCAGCAGTTTGGGCAGTTCAATGAACACTGAAGCTTTCTTT. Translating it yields CASSLGSSMNTEAFF.

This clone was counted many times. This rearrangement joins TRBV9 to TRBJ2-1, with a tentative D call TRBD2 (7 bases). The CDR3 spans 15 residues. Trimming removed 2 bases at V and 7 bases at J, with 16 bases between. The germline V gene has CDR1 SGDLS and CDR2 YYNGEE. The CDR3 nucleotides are TGTGCCAGCAGCGTGGGCGGGGGCCGCGAAAATGAGCAGTTCTTC. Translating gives CASSVGGGRENEQFF.

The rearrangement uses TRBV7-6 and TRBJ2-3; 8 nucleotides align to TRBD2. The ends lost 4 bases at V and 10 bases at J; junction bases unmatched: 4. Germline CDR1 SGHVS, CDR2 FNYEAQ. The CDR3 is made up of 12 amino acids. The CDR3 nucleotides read TGTGCCAGCAGCTCAGGACTAGCTCCGCAGTATTTT. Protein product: CASSSGLAPQYF.

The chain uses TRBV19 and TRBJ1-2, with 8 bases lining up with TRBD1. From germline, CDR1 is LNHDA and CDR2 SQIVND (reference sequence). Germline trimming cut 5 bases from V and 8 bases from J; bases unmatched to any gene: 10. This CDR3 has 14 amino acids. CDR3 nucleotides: TGTGCCAGTAGTCAAGGACAGGGACGTTTCGGCTACACCTTC. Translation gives CASSQGQGRFGYTF.

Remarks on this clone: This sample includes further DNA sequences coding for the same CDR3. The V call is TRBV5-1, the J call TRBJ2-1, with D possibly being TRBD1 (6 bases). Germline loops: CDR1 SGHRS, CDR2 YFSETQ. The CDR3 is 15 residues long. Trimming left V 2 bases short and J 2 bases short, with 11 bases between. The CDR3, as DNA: TGCGCCAGCAGCTTATCGTCAGGGGCCTACAATGAGCAGTTCTTC. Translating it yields CASSLSSGAYNEQFF.

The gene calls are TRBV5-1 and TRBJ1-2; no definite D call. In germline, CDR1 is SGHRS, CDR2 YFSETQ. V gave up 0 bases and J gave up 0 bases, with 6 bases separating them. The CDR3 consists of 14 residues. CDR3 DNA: TGCGCCAGCAGCTTGGTTACGACTAACTATGGCTACACCTTC. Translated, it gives CASSLVTTNYGYTF.

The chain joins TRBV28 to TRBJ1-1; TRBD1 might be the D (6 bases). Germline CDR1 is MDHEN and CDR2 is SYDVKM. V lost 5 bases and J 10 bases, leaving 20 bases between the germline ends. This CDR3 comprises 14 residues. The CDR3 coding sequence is TGTGCCAGCAGTCGACAGACAGGAAAAGCAGGAGCTTTCTTT. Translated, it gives CASSRQTGKAGAFF.

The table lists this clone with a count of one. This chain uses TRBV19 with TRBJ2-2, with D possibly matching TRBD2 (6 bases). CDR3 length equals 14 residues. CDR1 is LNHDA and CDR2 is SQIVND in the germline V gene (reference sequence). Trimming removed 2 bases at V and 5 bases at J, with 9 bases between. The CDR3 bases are TGTGCCAGTAGTATACTAGCGTTGACCGGGGAGCTGTTTTTT. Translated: CASSILALTGELFF. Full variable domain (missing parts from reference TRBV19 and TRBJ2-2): DGGITQSPKYLFRKEGQNVTLSCEQNLNHDAMYWYRQDPGQGLRLIYYSQIVNDFQKGDIAEGYSVSREKKESFPLTVTSAQKNPTAFYLCASSILALTGELFFGEGSRLTVL.

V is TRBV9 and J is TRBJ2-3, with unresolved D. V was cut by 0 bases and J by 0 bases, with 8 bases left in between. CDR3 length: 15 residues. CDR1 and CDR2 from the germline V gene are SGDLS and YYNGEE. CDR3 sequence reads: CASSVAGLSTDTQYF. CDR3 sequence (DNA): TGTGCCAGCAGCGTAGCTGGGTTGAGCACAGATACGCAGTATTTT.

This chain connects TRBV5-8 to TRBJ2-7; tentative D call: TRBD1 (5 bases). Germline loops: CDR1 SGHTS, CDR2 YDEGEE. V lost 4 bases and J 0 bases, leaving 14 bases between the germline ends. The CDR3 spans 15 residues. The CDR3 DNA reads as TGTGCCAGCAGCCCAATGACAGCGAGCTCCTACGAGCAGTACTTC. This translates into CASSPMTASSYEQYF.

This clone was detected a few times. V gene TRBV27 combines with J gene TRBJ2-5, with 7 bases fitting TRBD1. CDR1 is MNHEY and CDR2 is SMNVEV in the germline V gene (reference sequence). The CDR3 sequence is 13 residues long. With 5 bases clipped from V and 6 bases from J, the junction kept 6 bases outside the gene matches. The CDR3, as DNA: TGTGCCAGCAGTCGACAGGGTCCGAAGACCCAGTACTTC. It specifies CASSRQGPKTQYF.

The CDR3 DNA reads TGTGCCAGCAGCTTCGGCAGGGGGCGCGAGAAGGCTTTCTTT. This sequence encodes CASSFGRGREKAFF. The chain joins TRBV5-8 to TRBJ1-1; 8 bases map to TRBD1. The CDR3 runs to 14 residues. V lost 2 bases to trimming and J lost 11 bases; unmatched junction nucleotides: 11. Germline assignment: CDR1 SGHTS and CDR2 YDEGEE. Looking up the rest from reference TRBV5-8 and TRBJ1-1 gives the full variable domain: EAGVTQSPTHLIKTRGQQATLRCSPISGHTSVYWYQQALGLGLQFLLWYDEGEERNRGNFPPRFSGRQFPNYSSELNVNALELEDSALYLCASSFGRGREKAFFGQGTRLTVV.

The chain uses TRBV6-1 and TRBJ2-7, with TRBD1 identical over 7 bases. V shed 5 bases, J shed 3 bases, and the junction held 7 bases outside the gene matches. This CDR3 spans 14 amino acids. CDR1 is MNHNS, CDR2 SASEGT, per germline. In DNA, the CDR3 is TGTGCCAGCAGTAACAGGGGATCCGGCTACGAGCAGTACTTC. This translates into CASSNRGSGYEQYF.

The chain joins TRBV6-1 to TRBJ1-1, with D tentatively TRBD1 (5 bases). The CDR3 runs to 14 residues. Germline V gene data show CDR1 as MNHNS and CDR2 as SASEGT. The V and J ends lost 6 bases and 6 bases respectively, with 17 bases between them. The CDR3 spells CASSRDLGNAEAFF. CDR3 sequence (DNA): TGTGCCAGCAGCCGGGACTTGGGCAACGCTGAAGCTTTCTTT.

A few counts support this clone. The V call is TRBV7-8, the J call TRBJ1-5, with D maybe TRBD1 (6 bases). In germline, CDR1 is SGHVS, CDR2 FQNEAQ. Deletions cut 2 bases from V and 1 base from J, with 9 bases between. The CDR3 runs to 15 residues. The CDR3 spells CASSLQGKSNQPQHF. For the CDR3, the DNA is TGTGCCAGCAGCTTACAGGGGAAGAGCAATCAGCCCCAGCATTTT.

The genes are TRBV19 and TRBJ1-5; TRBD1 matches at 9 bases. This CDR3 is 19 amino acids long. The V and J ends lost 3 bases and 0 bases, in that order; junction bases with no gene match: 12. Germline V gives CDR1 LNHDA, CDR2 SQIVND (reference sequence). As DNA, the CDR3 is TGTGCCAGTAGTATCTCCGGGACAGGGTCGGCGAATAGCAATCAGCCCCAGCATTTT. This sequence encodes CASSISGTGSANSNQPQHF.

The CDR3: CASSQHPGLTTYEQFF. CDR3 DNA sequence: TGTGCCAGCAGCCAACACCCGGGACTCACAACCTATGAGCAGTTCTTC. The rearrangement links TRBV14 to TRBJ2-1, with D possibly being TRBD2 (6 bases). V was cut by 2 bases and J by 8 bases, with 19 bases left in between. This CDR3 comprises 16 residues. Germline values: CDR1 SGHDN, CDR2 FVKESK. The variable domain in full, with the rest retrieved from reference TRBV14 and TRBJ2-1, is EAGVTQFPSHSVIEKGQTVTLRCDPISGHDNLYWYRRVMGKEIKFLLHFVKESKQDESGMPNNRFLAERTGGTYSTLKVQPAELEDSGVYFCASSQHPGLTTYEQFFGPGTRLTVL.

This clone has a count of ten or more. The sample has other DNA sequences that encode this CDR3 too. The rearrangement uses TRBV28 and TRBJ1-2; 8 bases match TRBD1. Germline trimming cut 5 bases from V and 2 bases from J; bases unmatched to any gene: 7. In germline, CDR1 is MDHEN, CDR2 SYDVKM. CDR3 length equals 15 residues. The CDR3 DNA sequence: TGTGCCAGCAGTCGGACAGGGCCTTTCAACTATGGCTACACCTTC. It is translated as CASSRTGPFNYGYTF.

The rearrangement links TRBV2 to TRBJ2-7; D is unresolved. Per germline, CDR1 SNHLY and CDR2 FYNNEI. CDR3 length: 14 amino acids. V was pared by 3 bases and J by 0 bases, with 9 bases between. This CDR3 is CASSERQLSYEQYF. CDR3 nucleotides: TGTGCCAGCAGTGAGCGGCAGCTCTCCTACGAGCAGTACTTC.

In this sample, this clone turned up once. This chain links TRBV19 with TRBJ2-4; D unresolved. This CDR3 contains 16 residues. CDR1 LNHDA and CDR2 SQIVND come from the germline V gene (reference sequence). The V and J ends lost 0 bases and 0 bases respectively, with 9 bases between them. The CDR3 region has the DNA TGTGCCAGTAGTATAGAGACCGGACCAGCCAAAAACATTCAGTACTTC. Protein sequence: CASSIETGPAKNIQYF.

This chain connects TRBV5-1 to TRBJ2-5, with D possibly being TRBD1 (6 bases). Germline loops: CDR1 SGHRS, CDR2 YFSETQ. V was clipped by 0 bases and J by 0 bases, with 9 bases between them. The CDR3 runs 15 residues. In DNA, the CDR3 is TGCGCCAGCAGCTTGGGGCAGGGGTACCAAGAGACCCAGTACTTC. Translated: CASSLGQGYQETQYF.

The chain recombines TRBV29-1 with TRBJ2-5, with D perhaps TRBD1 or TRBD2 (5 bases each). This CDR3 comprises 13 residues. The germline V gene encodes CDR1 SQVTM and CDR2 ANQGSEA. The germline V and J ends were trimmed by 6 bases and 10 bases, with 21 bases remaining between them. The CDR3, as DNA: TGCAGCGTACGGGGCCGGATGGGGTGGGACCAGTACTTC. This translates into CSVRGRMGWDQYF.

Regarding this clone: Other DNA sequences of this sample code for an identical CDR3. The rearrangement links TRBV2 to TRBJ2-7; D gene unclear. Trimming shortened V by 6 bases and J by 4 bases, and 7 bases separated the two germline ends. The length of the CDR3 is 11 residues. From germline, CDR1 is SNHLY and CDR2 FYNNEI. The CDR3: CASSPKYEQYF. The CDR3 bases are TGTGCCAGCAGCCCAAAATACGAGCAGTACTTC.

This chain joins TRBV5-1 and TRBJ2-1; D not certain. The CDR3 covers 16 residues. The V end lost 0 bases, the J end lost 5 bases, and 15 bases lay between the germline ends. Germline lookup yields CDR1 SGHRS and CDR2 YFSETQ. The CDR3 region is CASSLAVATADNEQFF. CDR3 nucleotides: TGCGCCAGCAGCTTGGCAGTGGCTACAGCAGACAATGAGCAGTTCTTC.

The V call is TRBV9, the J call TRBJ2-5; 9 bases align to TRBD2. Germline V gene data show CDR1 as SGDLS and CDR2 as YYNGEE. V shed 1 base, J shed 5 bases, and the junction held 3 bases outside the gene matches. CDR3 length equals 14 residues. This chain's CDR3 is CASSVTTSGETQYF. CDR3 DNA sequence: TGTGCCAGCAGCGTAACGACTAGCGGCGAGACCCAGTACTTC. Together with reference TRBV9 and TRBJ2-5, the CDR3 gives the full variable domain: DSGVTQTPKHLITATGQRVTLRCSPRSGDLSVYWYQQSLDQGLQFLIQYYNGEERAKGNILERFSAQQFPDLHSELNLSSLELGDSALYFCASSVTTSGETQYFGPGTRLLVL.

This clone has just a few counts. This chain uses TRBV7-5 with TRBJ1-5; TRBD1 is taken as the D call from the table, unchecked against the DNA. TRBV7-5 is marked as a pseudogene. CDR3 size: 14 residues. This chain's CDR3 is CVRSQIGTYQPQHF. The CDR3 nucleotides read TGTGTCAGAAGCCAGATCGGGACATATCAGCCCCAGCATTTT.

This chain's CDR3 is CASSIAGAPSQPQHF. In DNA form, the CDR3 reads TGTGCCAGTAGTATAGCGGGAGCCCCCTCTCAGCCCCAGCATTTT. V and J are TRBV19 and TRBJ1-5; D is undetermined. V was clipped by 1 base and J by 6 bases, with 13 bases between them. This CDR3 spans 15 amino acids. Germline V gives CDR1 LNHDA, CDR2 SQIVND (reference sequence).